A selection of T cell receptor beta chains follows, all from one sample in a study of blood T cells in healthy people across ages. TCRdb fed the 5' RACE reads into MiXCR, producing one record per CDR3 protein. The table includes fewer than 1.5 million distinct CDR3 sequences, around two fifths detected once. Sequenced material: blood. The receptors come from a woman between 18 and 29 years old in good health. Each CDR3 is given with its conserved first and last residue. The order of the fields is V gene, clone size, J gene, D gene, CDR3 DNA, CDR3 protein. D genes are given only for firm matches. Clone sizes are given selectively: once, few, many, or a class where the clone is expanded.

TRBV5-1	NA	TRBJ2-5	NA	TGCGCCAGCAGCTTGGGGGACAAAGAGACCCAGTACTTC	CASSLGDKETQYF
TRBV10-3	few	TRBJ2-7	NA	TGTGCCATCAGCGAACGGAGGGGGCCCTACGAGCAGTACTTC	CAISERRGPYEQYF
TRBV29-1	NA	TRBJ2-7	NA	TGCAGCGCCCGAGGGGGGAATCCTATCCACGAGCAGTACTTC	CSARGGNPIHEQYF
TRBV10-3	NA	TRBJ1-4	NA	TGTGTCATCAGTGAGTCGGGAGGTGCTAATGAAAAACTGTTTTTT	CVISESGGANEKLFF
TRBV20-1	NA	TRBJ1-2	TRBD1	TGCAGTGCTCCCAAAGACAGGGGGCTCGGCTACACCTTC	CSAPKDRGLGYTF
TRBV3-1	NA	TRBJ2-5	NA	TGTGCCAGCAGCCAAGGGGACGCGGGGAGAAAAGAGACCCAGTACTTC	CASSQGDAGRKETQYF
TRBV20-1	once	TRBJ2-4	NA	TGCAGTGCTAGAGGGACTGGGGGGAGTCGGTACTTC	CSARGTGGSRYF
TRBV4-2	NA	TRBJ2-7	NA	TGTGCCAGCAGCGCCGGGGGCTCCGAGGATGGGCAGTACTTC	CASSAGGSEDGQYF
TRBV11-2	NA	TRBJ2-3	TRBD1	TGTGCCAGCAGCTCCCCCGGGACAGGGGTCCCAGATACGCAGTATTTT	CASSSPGTGVPDTQYF
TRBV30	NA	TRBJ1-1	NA	TGTGCCTGGGCGGGGGCCGGGGGGACTGAAGCTTTCTTT	CAWAGAGGTEAFF
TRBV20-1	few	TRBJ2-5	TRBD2	TGCAGTGCCTCCGGGACTAGCCTTTTTCAGTACTTC	CSASGTSLFQYF
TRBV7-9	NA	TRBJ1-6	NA	TGTGCCAGCAGCTCCACGTCCGGCGGACCCCTCCACTTT	CASSSTSGGPLHF
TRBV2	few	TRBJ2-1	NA	TGTGCCAGCGAGAGGACAGTCTCCTACAATGAGCAGTTCTTC	CASERTVSYNEQFF
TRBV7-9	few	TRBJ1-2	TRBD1	TGTGCCAGCAGCTTAGCGGGACAGTTTAACTATGGCTACACCTTC	CASSLAGQFNYGYTF
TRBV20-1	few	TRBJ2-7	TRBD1	TGCAGTGCTCCTCGGACAGGGTCCGTCGAGCAGTACTTC	CSAPRTGSVEQYF
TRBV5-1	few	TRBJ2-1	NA	TGCGCCAGCAGCTTGGGTCCGGGGGAAGCGCAGTTCTTC	CASSLGPGEAQFF
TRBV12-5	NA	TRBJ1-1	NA	TGTGCTAGTGGTTCAGGGTTAACTGAAGCTTTCTTT	CASGSGLTEAFF
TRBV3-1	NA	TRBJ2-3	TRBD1	TGTGCCAGCAGCCACACAGGGGTTAGCACAGATACGCAGTATTTT	CASSHTGVSTDTQYF
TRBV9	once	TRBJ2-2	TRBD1	TGTGCCAGCAGATCAACAGGGGGGAGCACCGGGGAGCTGTTTTTT	CASRSTGGSTGELFF
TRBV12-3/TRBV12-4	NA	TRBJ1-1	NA	TGTGCCAGCAGTCCCACCATGGGTACTGAAGCTTTCTTT	CASSPTMGTEAFF
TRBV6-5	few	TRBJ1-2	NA	TGTGCCAGCTCCCCAGGTTTCGGGACGGGGGGCTACACCTTC	CASSPGFGTGGYTF
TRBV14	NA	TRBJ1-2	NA	TGTGCCAGCAGCCAACCGGGGAGCTATGGCTACACCTTC	CASSQPGSYGYTF
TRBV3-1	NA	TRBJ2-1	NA	TGTGCCAGCCTTACAAGGGGGGGAGGTGAGCAGTTCTTC	CASLTRGGGEQFF
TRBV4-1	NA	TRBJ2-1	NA	TGCGCCAGCGGCCAAGATAACGGCTGGAGCTCCTACAATGAGCAGTTCTTC	CASGQDNGWSSYNEQFF